This T cell receptor (beta chain) was sequenced during a study of blood T cell repertoires in COVID-19. At the level of the study: Researchers got acute and convalescent COVID-19 samples from the United States, Italy and Spain.

The CDR3 runs 14 residues. Trimming at V came to 3 bases and at J to 8 bases, leaving 6 bases not matched to a gene. Germline CDR1 MNHNS, CDR2 SASEGT. Methods used by the authors: For nucleated cells, counts were estimated from reference gene primer amplification. Sequencing was performed with immunoSEQ multiplex PCR; in TCRdb, only in-frame clones are kept and a portion is missing. V and J calls and clone size follow that table, whereas D and trimming were derived from the DNA. The sample lists some 80,000 clones; over 80% were seen once. This clone was counted only a few times. The chain uses TRBV6-1 and TRBJ1-2; 10 nucleotides line up with TRBD1. The sequence was collected from a man aged 55-75 years with active or convalescent COVID-19. The sequenced material came from peripheral blood. This CDR3 is CASSEAGQGRGYTF. In nucleotides, the CDR3 is TGTGCCAGCAGTGAGGCGGGACAGGGGAGAGGCTACACCTTC.